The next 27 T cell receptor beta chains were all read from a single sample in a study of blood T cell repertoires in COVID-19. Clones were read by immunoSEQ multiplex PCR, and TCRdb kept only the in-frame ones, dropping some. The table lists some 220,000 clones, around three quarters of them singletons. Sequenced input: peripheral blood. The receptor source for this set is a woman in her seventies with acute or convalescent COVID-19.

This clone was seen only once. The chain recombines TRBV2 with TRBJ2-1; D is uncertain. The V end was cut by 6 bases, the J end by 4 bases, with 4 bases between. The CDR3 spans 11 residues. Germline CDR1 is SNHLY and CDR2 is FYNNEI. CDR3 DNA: TGTGCCAGCAGCCCTTACAATGAGCAGTTCTTC. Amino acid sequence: CASSPYNEQFF.

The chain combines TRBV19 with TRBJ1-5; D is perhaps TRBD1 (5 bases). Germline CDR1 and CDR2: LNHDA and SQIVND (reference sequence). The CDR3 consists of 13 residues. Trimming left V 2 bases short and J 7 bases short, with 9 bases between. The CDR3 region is CASSIIRGQPQHF. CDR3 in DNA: TGTGCCAGTAGTATAATACGGGGGCAGCCCCAGCATTTT.

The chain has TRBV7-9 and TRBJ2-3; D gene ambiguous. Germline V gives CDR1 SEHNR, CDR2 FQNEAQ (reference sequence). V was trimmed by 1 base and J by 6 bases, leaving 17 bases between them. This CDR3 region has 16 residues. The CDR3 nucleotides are TGTGCCAGCAGCTTAGATGCCGGCGGCTTAAGGGATACGCAGTATTTT. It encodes CASSLDAGGLRDTQYF.

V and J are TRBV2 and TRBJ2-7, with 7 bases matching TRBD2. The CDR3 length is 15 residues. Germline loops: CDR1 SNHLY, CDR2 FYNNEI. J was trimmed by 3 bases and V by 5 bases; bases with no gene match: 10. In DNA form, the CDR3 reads TGTGCCAGCAGTCGTTTGGGCGGGGGAGGCTACGAGCAGTACTTC. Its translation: CASSRLGGGGYEQYF. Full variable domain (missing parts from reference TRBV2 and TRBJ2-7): EPEVTQTPSHQVTQMGQEVILRCVPISNHLYFYWYRQILGQKVEFLVSFYNNEISEKSEIFDDQFSVERPDGSNFTLKIRSTKLEDSAMYFCASSRLGGGGYEQYFGPGTRLTVT.

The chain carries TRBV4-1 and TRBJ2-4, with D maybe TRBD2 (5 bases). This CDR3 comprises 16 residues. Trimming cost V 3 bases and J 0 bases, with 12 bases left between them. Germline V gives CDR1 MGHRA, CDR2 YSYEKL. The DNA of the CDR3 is TGCGCCAGCAGCCAGGACTTTTCGGGAGCCAAAAACATTCAGTACTTC. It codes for CASSQDFSGAKNIQYF.

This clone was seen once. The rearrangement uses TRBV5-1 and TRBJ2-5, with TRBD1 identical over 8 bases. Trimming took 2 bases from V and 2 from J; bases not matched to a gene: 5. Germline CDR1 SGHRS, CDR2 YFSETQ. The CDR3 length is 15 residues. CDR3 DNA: TGCGCCAGCAGCTTCCGGGACAGGCAACAAGAGACCCAGTACTTC. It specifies CASSFRDRQQETQYF.

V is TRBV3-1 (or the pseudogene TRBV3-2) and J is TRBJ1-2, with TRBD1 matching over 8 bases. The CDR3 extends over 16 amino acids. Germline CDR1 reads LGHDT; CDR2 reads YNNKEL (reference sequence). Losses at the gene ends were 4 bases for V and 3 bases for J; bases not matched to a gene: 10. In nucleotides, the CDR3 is TGTGCCAGCAGCCGAAGACAGGGGTCCCCCCACTATGGCTACACCTTC. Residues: CASSRRQGSPHYGYTF.

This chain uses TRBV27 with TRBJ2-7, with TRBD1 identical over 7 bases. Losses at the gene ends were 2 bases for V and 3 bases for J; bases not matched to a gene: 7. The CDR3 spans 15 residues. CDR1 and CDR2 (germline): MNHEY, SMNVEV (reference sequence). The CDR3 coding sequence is TGTGCCAGCAGTTTAAAGGACAGGTTAGGCTACGAGCAGTACTTC. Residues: CASSLKDRLGYEQYF.

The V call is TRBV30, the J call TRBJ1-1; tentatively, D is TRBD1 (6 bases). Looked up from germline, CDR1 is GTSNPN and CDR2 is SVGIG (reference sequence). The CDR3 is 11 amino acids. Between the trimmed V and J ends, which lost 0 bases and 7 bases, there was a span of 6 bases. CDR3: CAWSVQGEAFF. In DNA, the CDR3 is TGTGCCTGGAGTGTACAGGGTGAAGCTTTCTTT. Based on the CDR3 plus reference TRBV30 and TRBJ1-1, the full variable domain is SQTIHQWPATLVQPVGSPLSLECTVEGTSNPNLYWYRQAAGRGLQLLFYSVGIGQISSEVPQNLSASRPQDRQFILSSKKLLLSDSGFYLCAWSVQGEAFFGQGTRLTVV.

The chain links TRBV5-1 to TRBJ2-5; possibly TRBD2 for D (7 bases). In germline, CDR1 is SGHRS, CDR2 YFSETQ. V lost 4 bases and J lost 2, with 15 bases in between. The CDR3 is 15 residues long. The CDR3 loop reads CASSTLGGGQETQYF. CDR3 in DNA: TGCGCCAGCAGCACCCTGGGAGGGGGGCAAGAGACCCAGTACTTC.

The CDR3 bases are TGTGCCAGCAGCCAATGCTCCCGCTGCCTGACTAGCAGAGGGACAGATACGCAGTATTTT. Its translation is CASSQCSRCLTSRGTDTQYF. The V and J genes are TRBV3-1 (or the pseudogene TRBV3-2) and TRBJ2-3; 7 bases are shared with TRBD2. This CDR3 has 20 residues. The germline V gene has CDR1 LGHDT and CDR2 YNNKEL (reference sequence). V lost 2 bases, J lost 3 bases, and 20 bases stayed unmatched.

CDR3 sequence (DNA): TGTGCCTGGAGTGTGGGGGGGCCAGATACGCAGTATTTT. Translated, it gives CAWSVGGPDTQYF. This chain uses TRBV30 with TRBJ2-3; possibly TRBD2 for D (7 bases). The V and J ends lost 0 bases and 4 bases respectively, with 8 bases between them. Germline CDR1 reads GTSNPN; CDR2 reads SVGIG (reference sequence). CDR3 length: 13 amino acids. The whole variable domain, remainder taken from reference TRBV30 and TRBJ2-3, is SQTIHQWPATLVQPVGSPLSLECTVEGTSNPNLYWYRQAAGRGLQLLFYSVGIGQISSEVPQNLSASRPQDRQFILSSKKLLLSDSGFYLCAWSVGGPDTQYFGPGTRLTVL.

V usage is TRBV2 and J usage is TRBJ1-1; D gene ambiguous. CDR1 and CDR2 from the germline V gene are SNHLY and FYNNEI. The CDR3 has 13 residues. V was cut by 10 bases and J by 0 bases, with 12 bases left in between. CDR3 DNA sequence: TGTGCCACCACACGGAGTCTGAACACTGAAGCTTTCTTT. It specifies CATTRSLNTEAFF.

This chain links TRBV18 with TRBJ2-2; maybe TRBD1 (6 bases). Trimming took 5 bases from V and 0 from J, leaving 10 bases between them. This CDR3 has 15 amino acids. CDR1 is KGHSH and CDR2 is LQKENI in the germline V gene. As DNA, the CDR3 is TGTGCCAGCTCATTACAGGGAACGAACACCGGGGAGCTGTTTTTT. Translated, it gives CASSLQGTNTGELFF.

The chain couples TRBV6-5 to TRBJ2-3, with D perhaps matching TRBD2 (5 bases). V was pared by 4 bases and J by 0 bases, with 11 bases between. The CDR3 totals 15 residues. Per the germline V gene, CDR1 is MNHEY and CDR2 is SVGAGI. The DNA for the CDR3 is TGTGCCAGCAGTTTGAGCGGTTCTAGCACAGATACGCAGTATTTT. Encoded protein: CASSLSGSSTDTQYF.

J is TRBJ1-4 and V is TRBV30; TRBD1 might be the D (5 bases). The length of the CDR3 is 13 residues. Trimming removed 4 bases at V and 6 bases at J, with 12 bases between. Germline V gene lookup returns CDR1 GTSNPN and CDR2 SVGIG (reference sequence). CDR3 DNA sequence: TGTGCCTGGACGGGGTCGGGGGATGAAAAACTGTTTTTT. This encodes CAWTGSGDEKLFF.

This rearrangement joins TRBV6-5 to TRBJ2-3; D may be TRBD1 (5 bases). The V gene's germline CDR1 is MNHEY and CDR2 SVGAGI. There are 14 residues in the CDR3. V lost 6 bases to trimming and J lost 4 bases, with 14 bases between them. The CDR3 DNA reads TGTGCCAGCAGCCCCGGAGACAGTCCAGATACGCAGTATTTT. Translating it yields CASSPGDSPDTQYF.

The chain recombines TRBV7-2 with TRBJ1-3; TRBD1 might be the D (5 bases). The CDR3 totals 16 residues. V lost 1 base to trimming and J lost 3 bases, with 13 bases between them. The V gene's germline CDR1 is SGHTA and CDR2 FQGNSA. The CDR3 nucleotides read TGTGCCAGCAGCTTAGATCAGGGAGGTTATGGAAACACCATATATTTT. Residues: CASSLDQGGYGNTIYF.

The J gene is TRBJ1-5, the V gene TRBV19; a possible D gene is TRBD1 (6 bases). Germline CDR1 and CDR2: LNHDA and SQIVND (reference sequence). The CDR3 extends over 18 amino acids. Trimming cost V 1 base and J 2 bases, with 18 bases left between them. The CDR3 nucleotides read TGTGCCAGTAGTATAGGTGGGGGCCTCCTTATCGGCAATCAGCCCCAGCATTTT. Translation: CASSIGGGLLIGNQPQHF.

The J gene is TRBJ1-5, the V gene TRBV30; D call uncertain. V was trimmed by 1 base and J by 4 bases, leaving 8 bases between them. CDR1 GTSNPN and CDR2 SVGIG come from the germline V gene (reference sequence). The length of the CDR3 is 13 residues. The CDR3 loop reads CAWSAQANQPQHF. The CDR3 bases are TGTGCCTGGAGTGCCCAGGCGAATCAGCCCCAGCATTTT.

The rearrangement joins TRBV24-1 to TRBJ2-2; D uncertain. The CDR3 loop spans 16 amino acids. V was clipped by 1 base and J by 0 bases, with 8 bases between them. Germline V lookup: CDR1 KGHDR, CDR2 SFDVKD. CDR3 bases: TGTGCCACCAGTGATTTCTTACACACGAACACCGGGGAGCTGTTTTTT. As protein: CATSDFLHTNTGELFF.

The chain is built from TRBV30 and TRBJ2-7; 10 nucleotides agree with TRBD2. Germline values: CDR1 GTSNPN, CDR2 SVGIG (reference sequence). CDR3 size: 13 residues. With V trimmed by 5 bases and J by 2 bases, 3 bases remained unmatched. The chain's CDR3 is CAWQRGGTYEQYV. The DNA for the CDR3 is TGTGCCTGGCAGCGGGGGGGGACCTACGAGCAGTACGTC.

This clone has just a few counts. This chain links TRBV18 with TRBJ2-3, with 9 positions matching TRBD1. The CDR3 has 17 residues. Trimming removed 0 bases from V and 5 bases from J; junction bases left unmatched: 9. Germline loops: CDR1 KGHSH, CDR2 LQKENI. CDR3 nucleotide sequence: TGTGCCAGCTCACCACCTGACAGGGGGAGGCGAGGAGATACGCAGTATTTT. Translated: CASSPPDRGRRGDTQYF.

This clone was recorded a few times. The CDR3 DNA sequence: TGTGCCAGCAGTTACGAGGGAAACACCATATATTTT. This sequence encodes CASSYEGNTIYF. The rearrangement links TRBV6-6 to TRBJ1-3; no clear D. Trimming removed 2 bases from V and 4 bases from J, with 3 bases in between. The CDR3 is 12 amino acids. Germline loops: CDR1 MNHNY, CDR2 SVGAGI (reference sequence).

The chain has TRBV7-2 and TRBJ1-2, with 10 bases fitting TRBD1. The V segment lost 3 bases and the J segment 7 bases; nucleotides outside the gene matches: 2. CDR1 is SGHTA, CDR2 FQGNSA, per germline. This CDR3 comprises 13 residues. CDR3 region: CASSFGQGGGYTF. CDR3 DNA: TGTGCCAGCAGCTTCGGACAGGGGGGTGGCTACACCTTC.

The CDR3 protein is CASSQDRASGIKYEQYF. CDR3 DNA sequence: TGCGCCAGCAGCCAAGATAGGGCTAGCGGGATCAAGTACGAGCAGTACTTC. The V and J genes are TRBV4-1 and TRBJ2-7, with 9 bases matching TRBD2. Looked up from germline, CDR1 is MGHRA and CDR2 is YSYEKL. Trimming removed 0 bases from V and 4 bases from J; junction bases left unmatched: 10. The CDR3 loop spans 17 amino acids.

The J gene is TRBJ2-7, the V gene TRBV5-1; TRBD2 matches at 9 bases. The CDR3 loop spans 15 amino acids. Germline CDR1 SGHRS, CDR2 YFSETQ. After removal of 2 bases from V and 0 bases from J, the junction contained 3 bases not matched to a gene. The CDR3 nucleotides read TGCGCCAGCAGCTTTCTAGCGGGGAGCTCCTACGAGCAGTACTTC. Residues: CASSFLAGSSYEQYF.